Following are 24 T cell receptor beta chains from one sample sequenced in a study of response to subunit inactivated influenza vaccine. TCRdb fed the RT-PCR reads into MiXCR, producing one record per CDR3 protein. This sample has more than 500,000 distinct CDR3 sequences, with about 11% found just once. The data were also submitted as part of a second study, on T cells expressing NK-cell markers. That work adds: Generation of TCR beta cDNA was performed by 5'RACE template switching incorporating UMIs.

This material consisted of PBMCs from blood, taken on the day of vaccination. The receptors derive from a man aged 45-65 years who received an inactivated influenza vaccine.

CDR3 sequence: CASNPGTGGQPQHF. CDR3 in DNA: TGTGCCAGCAACCCCGGGACAGGGGGCCAGCCCCAGCATTTT. The chain combines TRBV28 with TRBJ1-5; TRBD1 aligns across 12 bases. Germline values: CDR1 MDHEN, CDR2 SYDVKM. With V trimmed by 7 bases and J by 7 bases, 5 bases remained unmatched. This CDR3 comprises 14 residues.

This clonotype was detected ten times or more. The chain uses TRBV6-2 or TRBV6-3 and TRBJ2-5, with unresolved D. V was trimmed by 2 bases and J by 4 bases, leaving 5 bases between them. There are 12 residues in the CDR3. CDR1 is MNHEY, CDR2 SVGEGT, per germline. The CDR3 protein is CASSYIGETQYF. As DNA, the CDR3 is TGTGCCAGCAGTTACATCGGAGAGACCCAGTACTTC.

The CDR3 loop reads CAIRVFQGPTEAFF. CDR3 DNA: TGTGCCATCCGTGTGTTCCAGGGGCCCACTGAAGCTTTCTTT. This chain connects TRBV10-3 to TRBJ1-1, with a tentative D call TRBD1 (6 bases). V shed 8 bases and J shed 4 bases, with 17 bases lying between them. Germline V lookup: CDR1 ENHRY, CDR2 SYGVKD. CDR3 length: 14 amino acids.

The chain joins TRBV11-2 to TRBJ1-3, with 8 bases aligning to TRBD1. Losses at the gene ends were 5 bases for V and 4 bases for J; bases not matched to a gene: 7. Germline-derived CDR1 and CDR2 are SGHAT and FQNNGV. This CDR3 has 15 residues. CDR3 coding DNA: TGTGCCAGCAGCATAACACAGGGGGTCGGAAACACCATATATTTT. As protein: CASSITQGVGNTIYF. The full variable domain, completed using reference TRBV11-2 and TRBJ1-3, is EAGVAQSPRYKIIEKRQSVAFWCNPISGHATLYWYQQILGQGPKLLIQFQNNGVVDDSQLPKDRFSAERLKGVDSTLKIQPAKLEDSAVYLCASSITQGVGNTIYFGEGSWLTVV.

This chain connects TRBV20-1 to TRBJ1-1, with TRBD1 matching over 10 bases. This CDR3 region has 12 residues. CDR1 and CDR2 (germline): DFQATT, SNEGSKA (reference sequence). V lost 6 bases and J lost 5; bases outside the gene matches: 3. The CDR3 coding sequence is TGCAGTGCCGGGACAGGGGTGACTGAAGCTTTCTTT. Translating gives CSAGTGVTEAFF.

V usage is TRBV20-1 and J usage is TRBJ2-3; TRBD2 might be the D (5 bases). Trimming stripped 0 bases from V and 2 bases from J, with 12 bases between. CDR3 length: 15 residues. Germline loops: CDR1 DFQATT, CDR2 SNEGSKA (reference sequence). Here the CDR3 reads CSARDLKRLTDTQYF. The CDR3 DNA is TGCAGTGCTAGAGATCTCAAGCGGCTCACAGATACGCAGTATTTT.

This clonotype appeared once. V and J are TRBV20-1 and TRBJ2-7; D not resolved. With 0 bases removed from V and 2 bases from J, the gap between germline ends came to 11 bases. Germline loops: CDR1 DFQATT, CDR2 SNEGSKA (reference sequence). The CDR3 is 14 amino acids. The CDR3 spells CSARDYAPTYEQYF. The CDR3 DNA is TGCAGTGCTAGAGATTATGCCCCTACCTACGAGCAGTACTTC.

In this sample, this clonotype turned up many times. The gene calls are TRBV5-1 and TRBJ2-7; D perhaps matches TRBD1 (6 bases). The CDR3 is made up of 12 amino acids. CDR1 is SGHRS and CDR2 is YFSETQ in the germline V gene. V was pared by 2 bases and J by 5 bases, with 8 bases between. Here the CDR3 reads CASSLQGNEQYF. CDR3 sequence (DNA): TGCGCCAGCAGCTTACAGGGAAACGAGCAGTACTTC.

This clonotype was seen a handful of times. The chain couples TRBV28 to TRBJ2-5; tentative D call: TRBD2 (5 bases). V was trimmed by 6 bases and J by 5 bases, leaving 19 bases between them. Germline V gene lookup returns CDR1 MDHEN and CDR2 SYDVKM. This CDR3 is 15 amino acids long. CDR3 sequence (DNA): TGTGCCAGCAGCACCCACGGGGTTGGGGAGGAGACCCAGTACTTC. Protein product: CASSTHGVGEETQYF.

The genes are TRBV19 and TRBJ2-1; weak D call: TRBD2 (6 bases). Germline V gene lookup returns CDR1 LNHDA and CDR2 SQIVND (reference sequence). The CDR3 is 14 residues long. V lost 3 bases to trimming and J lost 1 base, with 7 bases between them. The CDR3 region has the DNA TGTGCCAGTAGTATTCGGGGGTCCTACAATGAGCAGTTCTTC. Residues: CASSIRGSYNEQFF.

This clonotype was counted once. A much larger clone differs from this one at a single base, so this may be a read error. The CDR3, as DNA: TGCGCCAGCAGCTTGAACCACGACTATGGCTACTCCTTC. Protein: CASSLNHDYGYSF. V usage is TRBV5-1 and J usage is TRBJ1-2; no clear D. Germline lookup yields CDR1 SGHRS and CDR2 YFSETQ. The CDR3 runs to 13 residues.

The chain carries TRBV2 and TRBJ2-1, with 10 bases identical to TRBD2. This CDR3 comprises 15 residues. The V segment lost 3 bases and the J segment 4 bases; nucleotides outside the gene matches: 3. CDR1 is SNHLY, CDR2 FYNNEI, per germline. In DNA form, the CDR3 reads TGTGCCAGCAGTGAGGAGCGGGGGGGTTACAATGAGCAGTTCTTC. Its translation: CASSEERGGYNEQFF. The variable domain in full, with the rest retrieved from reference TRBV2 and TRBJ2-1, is EPEVTQTPSHQVTQMGQEVILRCVPISNHLYFYWYRQILGQKVEFLVSFYNNEISEKSEIFDDQFSVERPDGSNFTLKIRSTKLEDSAMYFCASSEERGGYNEQFFGPGTRLTVL.

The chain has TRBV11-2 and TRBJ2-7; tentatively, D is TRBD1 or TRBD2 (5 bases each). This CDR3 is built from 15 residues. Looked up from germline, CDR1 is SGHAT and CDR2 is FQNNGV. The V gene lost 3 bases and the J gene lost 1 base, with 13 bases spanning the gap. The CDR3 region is CASSLGTYRSYEQYF. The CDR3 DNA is TGTGCCAGCAGCTTGGGGACCTATAGGTCCTACGAGCAGTACTTC.

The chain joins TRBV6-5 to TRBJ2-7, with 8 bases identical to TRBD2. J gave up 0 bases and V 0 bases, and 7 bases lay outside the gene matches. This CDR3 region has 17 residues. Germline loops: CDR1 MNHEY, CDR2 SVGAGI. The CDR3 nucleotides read TGTGCCAGCAGTTACTCCGCTAGCGGGCCCGGCTCCTACGAGCAGTACTTC. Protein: CASSYSASGPGSYEQYF.

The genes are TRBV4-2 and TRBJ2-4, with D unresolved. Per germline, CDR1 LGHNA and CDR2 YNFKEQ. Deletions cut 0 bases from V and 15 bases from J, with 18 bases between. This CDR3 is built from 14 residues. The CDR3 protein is CASSQDDTLGRSYF. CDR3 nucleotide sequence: TGTGCCAGCAGCCAAGATGACACCCTTGGCCGTTCGTACTTC.

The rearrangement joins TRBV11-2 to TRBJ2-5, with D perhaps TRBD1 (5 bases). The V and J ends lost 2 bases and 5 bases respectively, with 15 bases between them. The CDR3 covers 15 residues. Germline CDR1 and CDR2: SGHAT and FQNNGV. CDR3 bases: TGTGCCAGCAGCTTACAAACAGGTCGAGTGGAGACCCAGTACTTC. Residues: CASSLQTGRVETQYF. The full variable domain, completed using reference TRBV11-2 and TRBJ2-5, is EAGVAQSPRYKIIEKRQSVAFWCNPISGHATLYWYQQILGQGPKLLIQFQNNGVVDDSQLPKDRFSAERLKGVDSTLKIQPAKLEDSAVYLCASSLQTGRVETQYFGPGTRLLVL.

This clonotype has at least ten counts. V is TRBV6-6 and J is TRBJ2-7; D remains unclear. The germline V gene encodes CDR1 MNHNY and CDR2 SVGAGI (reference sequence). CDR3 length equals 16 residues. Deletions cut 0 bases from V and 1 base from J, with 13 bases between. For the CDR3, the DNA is TGTGCCAGCAGTTACTCGTTTTTGCGACCGTCCTACGAGCAGTACTTC. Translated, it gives CASSYSFLRPSYEQYF.

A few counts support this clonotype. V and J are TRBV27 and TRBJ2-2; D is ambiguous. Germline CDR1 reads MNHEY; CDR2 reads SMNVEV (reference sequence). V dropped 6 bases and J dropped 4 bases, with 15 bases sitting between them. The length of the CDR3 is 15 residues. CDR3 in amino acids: CASSQWELTTGELFF. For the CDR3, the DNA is TGTGCCAGCAGCCAATGGGAACTTACCACCGGGGAGCTGTTTTTT.

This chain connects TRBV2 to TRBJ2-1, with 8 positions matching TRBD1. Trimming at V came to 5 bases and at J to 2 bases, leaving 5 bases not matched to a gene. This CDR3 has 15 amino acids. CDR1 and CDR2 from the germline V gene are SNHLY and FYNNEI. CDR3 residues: CASSPGGWTYNEQFF. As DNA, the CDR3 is TGTGCCAGCAGTCCAGGGGGCTGGACCTACAATGAGCAGTTCTTC.

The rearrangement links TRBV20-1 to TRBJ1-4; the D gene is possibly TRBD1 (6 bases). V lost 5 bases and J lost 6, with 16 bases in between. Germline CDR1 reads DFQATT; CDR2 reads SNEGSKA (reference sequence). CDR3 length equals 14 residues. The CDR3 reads CSASNREGDEKLFF. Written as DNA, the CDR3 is TGCAGTGCTTCTAACAGGGAGGGGGATGAAAAACTGTTTTTT.

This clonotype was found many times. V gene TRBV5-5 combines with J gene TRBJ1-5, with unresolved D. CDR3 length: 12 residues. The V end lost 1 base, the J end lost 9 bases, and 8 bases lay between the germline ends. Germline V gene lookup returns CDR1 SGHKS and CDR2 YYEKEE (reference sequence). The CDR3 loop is CASSLPLGPQHF. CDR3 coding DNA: TGTGCCAGCAGCTTGCCCTTGGGGCCCCAGCATTTT.

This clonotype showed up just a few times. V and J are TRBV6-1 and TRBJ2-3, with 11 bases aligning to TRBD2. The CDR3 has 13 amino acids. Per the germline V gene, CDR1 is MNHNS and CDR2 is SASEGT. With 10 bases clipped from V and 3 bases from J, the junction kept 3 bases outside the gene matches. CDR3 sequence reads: CATTSGRTDTQYF. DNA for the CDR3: TGTGCCACTACTAGCGGGAGAACAGATACGCAGTATTTT.

The CDR3: CASSPSTVSYEQYF. CDR3 DNA: TGTGCCAGCAGTCCCTCGACAGTTTCCTACGAGCAGTACTTC. This sequence joins TRBV12-3 or TRBV12-4 and TRBJ2-7; possibly TRBD1 for D (5 bases). V gave up 5 bases and J gave up 1 base, with 12 bases separating them. The CDR3 runs to 14 residues.

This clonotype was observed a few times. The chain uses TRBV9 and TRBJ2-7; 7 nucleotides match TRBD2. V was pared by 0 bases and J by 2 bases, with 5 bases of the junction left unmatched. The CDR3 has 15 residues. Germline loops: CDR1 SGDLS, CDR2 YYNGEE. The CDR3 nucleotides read TGTGCCAGCAGCGTAGGGGCTAGCGGTACCTACGAGCAGTACTTC. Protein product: CASSVGASGTYEQYF.